The clone carrying this TCR beta chain has a count of ten or more. Its specificity is unknown. V trimming: 5 bases; J trimming: 2 bases; junction bases outside the gene matches: 5. The CDR3 has 15 amino acids. Germline CDR1 is MNHEY and CDR2 is SVGAGI. The sample belongs to a study of neurological immune-mediated disorders. Study results and limitations: Whereas HTLV-1-associated myelopathy showed the most TCR clonal expansion, multiple sclerosis showed the least, with levels below those of healthy controls. Across subjects, expanded clones had no CDR3 amino acid sequences in common, pointing to private repertoires in all groups.

Regarding time point: longitudinal time-point 3. Libraries used 2 million unsorted PBMCs kept frozen in RNAlater. From 15-18 subjects, over 170 million TCR-beta sequences were obtained in each sequencing run. One entry per CDR3 protein results from TCRdb running MiXCR on the 5' RACE reads. This sample has around 100,000 distinct CDR3 sequences, with roughly a tenth found just once. Sequenced input: PBMCs. The TCR comes from a female donor with HTLV-1-associated myelopathy (HAM/TSP). This chain connects TRBV6-5 to TRBJ2-1; 8 bases agree with TRBD1. CDR3 sequence (DNA): TGTGCCAGCAGTACGAGGACAGGGACCTACAATGAGCAGTTCTTC. It translates to CASSTRTGTYNEQFF.